This TCR beta chain was obtained from a study of OX40 agonist ivuxolimab in advanced cancers. Study-level background: Patients in dose escalation had liver, melanoma, kidney or head and neck cancers.

Overall study results and limits: Expanded peripheral T cell antigen specificity was not determined. On average, CD8+ T cells showed a greater number of expanded clones than CD4+.

CDR1 LGHNA and CDR2 YSLEER come from the germline V gene. CDR3 length: 16 amino acids. V shed 1 base and J shed 5 bases, with 15 bases lying between them. A note on this clone: Its specificity is unknown.

Sequenced by immunoSEQ multiplex PCR; TCRdb stores in-frame clones only, minus some. This sample has around 46,000 clones, with over 75% found just once. The chain joins TRBV4-3 to TRBJ2-1; D is undetermined. The sequence came from an adult with an advanced solid tumor such as melanoma, head and neck, liver or kidney cancer. Sample: CD4+ or CD8+ T cells sorted from blood, taken in a trial of the OX40 agonist ivuxolimab. The DNA for the CDR3 is TGCGCCAGCAGCCAAGCCCTGGTCGGTGTGGACAATGAGCAGTTCTTC. The encoded protein is CASSQALVGVDNEQFF.